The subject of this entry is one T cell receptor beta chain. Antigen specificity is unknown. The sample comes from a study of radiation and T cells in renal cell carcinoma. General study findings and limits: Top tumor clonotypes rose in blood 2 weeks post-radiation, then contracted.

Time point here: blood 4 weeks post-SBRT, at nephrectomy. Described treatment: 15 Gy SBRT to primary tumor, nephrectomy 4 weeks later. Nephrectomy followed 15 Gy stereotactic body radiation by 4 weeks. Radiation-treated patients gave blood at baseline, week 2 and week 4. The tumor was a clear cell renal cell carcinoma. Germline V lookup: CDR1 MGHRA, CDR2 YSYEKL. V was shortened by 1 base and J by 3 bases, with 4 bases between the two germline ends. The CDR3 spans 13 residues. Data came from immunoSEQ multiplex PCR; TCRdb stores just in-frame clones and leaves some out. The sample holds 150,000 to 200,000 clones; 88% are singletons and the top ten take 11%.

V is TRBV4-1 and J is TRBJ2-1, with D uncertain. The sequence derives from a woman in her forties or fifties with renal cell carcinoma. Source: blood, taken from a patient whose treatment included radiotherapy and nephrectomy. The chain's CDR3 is CASSQGSYNEQFF. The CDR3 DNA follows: TGCGCCAGCAGCCAAGGGAGCTACAATGAGCAGTTCTTC.